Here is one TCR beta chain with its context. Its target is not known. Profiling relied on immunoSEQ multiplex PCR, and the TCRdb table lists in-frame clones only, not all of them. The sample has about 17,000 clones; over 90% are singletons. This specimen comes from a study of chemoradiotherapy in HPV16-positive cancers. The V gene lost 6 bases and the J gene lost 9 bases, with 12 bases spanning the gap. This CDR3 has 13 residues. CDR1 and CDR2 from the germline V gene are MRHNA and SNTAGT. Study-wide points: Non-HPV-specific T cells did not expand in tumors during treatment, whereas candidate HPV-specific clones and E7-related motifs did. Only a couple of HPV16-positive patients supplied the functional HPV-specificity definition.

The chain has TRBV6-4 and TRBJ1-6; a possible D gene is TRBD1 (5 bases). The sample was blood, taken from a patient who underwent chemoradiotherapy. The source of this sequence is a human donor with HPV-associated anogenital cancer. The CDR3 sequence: CASSPGGLSPLHF. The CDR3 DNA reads TGTGCCAGCAGCCCTGGGGGTCTTTCACCCCTCCACTTT.